This TCR beta chain came from a study of blood T cell repertoires in COVID-19. Whole-study context: The samples span acute and convalescent COVID-19 from the United States, Italy and Spain. The analysed material was cDNA or gDNA that came from T cells, B-cell-depleted T cells, or PBMCs.

With 3 bases clipped from V and 4 bases from J, the junction kept 6 bases outside the gene matches. The CDR3 loop spans 14 amino acids. Germline V gene sequence: CDR1 GTSNPN, CDR2 SVGIG (reference sequence). Original methodology: Reference gene primer amplification gave estimated nucleated cell counts. The data were produced by immunoSEQ multiplex PCR, yet TCRdb's version contains in-frame clones alone and is incomplete. That table supplies the V and J calls and clone size; D and trimming were determined from the DNA. The table shows over 150,000 clones, with about four fifths occurring only once. J is TRBJ2-3 and V is TRBV30; 8 nucleotides agree with TRBD2. Specimen: peripheral blood. The sequence derives from a woman aged 80 or over with acute or convalescent COVID-19. The DNA of the CDR3 is TGTGCCTGGAGCGCAGCGGGAGTCCCAGATACGCAGTATTTT. This gives the protein CAWSAAGVPDTQYF.